This T cell receptor (beta chain) was captured by sequencing in a study of blood T cell repertoires in COVID-19. Background on the study: In each case, the material was cDNA or gDNA derived from T cells, B-cell-depleted T cells, or PBMCs.

This clone was counted between two and nine times. Sequencing used immunoSEQ multiplex PCR; TCRdb keeps in-frame clones, though not all of them. The table shows around 390,000 clones, with around nine tenths occurring only once. V gave up 4 bases and J gave up 3 bases, with 19 bases separating them. The germline CDR1 and CDR2 sequences are MGHRA and YSYEKL. The length of the CDR3 is 16 residues. The participants were between 18 and 89 years old and came from fewer than 25 US areas. Donors of Cohort 3 who recovered were those that had two negative PCRs, clearance, or symptom resolution. The J gene is TRBJ2-7, the V gene TRBV4-1; the D is unclear. Sequenced sample: PBMCs or T cells enriched from blood (not recorded which). The source of this sequence is a woman aged 45-65 years who had recovered from COVID-19. For the CDR3, the DNA is TGCGCCAGCAGCCTTACTCAGGCGAACCAGGACTACGAGCAGTACTTC. Translating it yields CASSLTQANQDYEQYF.